This is a list of T cell receptor beta chains from one sample in a study of early T cells in non-severe SARS-CoV-2 infection. Each CDR3 protein gets one entry after TCRdb re-called the 5' RACE reads with MiXCR. The sample contains tens of thousands of distinct CDR3 sequences, approximately 6.2% of which appear only once. The specimen was whole blood. The receptors shown here come from an adult who was a healthcare worker with PCR-confirmed SARS-CoV-2 infection or an uninfected control (not recorded which). Both conserved end residues are part of each CDR3. A D gene is named only where the DNA matches it firmly. Not every row has a clone size; where given, it reads once, few, many or a size class.

TGTGCCAGCAGTTACCCGATACAGGGAAGGAGCCTAGAAAAACTGTTTTTT	CASSYPIQGRSLEKLFF	TRBV6-6	TRBJ1-4	many	NA
TGCGCCAGCAGCCAAGCCGGAACAGGGCTCCGCACAGATACGCAGTATTTT	CASSQAGTGLRTDTQYF	TRBV4-1	TRBJ2-3	many	NA
TGTGCCAGCAGCTTAGACAGGGGCTATGGCTACACCTTC	CASSLDRGYGYTF	TRBV7-2	TRBJ1-2	NA	TRBD1
TGTGCCAGCAGCTTGGCCAAAGCGGGGGGGCTGGATGAGCAGTTCTTC	CASSLAKAGGLDEQFF	TRBV5-4	TRBJ2-1	many	TRBD2
TGTGCCACCGCGGGACTAGCGGGGGGAGTGAATTCATTTACAGATACGCAGTATTTT	CATAGLAGGVNSFTDTQYF	TRBV24-1	TRBJ2-3	once	TRBD2
TGTGCCAGCAGCCGTGGCGGGGACTACGAGCAGTACTTC	CASSRGGDYEQYF	TRBV3-1	TRBJ2-7	NA	NA
TGTGCCAGCAGTCCCCTAATATCGACAGGGCGGGCAGATACGCAGTATTTT	CASSPLISTGRADTQYF	TRBV12-3/TRBV12-4	TRBJ2-3	many	TRBD1
TGCAGTGCTGCAGGACAGCCGTCCTACGAGCAGTACTTC	CSAAGQPSYEQYF	TRBV20-1	TRBJ2-7	many	NA
TGTGCCCTGGACTTGACAGGGGGCACAGATACGCAGTATTTT	CALDLTGGTDTQYF	TRBV30	TRBJ2-3	many	TRBD1
TGTGCCAGTTCCCGGGACACGAACTATGGCTACACCTTC	CASSRDTNYGYTF	TRBV19	TRBJ1-2	NA	NA
TGTGCCAGCAGTCCCGCGCCCCGCGGCACTGAAGCTTTCTTT	CASSPAPRGTEAFF	TRBV6-2/TRBV6-3	TRBJ1-1	NA	NA
TGCGCCAGCAGCTTGGTAGCAGACTATGGCTACACCTTC	CASSLVADYGYTF	TRBV5-1	TRBJ1-2	many	NA
TGCGCCAGCAGCCTATCCGGGACAGCTAATGAAAAACTGTTTTTT	CASSLSGTANEKLFF	TRBV4-3	TRBJ1-4	NA	TRBD1
TGTGCCACCAGCAGAGATGGGATAGCGGGGGACTCTGGGGCCAACGTCCTGACTTTC	CATSRDGIAGDSGANVLTF	TRBV15	TRBJ2-6	few	TRBD2
TGTGCCAGCTCACACGCCGATAGCGGGCCAGAGACCCAGTACTTC	CASSHADSGPETQYF	TRBV18	TRBJ2-5	many	TRBD2
TGTGCCAGCAGCTTGGCCAGGGTGAACTATGGCTACACCTTC	CASSLARVNYGYTF	TRBV5-6	TRBJ1-2	once	NA
TGTGCCAGCAGCTTGGGGTCGCAGGGGAGTCAGCCCCAGCATTTT	CASSLGSQGSQPQHF	TRBV7-2	TRBJ1-5	few	NA
TGTGCCAGCAGCTTAACTTGGGGTTACGAGCAGTACTTC	CASSLTWGYEQYF	TRBV27	TRBJ2-7	many	NA
TGTGCCAGCAGCGGAGGACTAGCGGGGGTATCCGGGGAGCTGTTTTTT	CASSGGLAGVSGELFF	TRBV9	TRBJ2-2	NA	TRBD2
TGTGCTAGCAGGGTAGCGGGGGACGAGACCCAGTACTTC	CASRVAGDETQYF	TRBV7-7	TRBJ2-5	NA	TRBD2
TGTGCCAGCAGCTCCGGGGCATCTGGGGCCAACGTCCTGACTTTC	CASSSGASGANVLTF	TRBV7-6	TRBJ2-6	few	NA
TGCGCCAGCAGCCAAGGTGTAGGGACAGGCTCCTACGAGCAGTACTTC	CASSQGVGTGSYEQYF	TRBV4-3	TRBJ2-7	many	TRBD1
TGTGCCAGCAGCCCTATCGCGGGGGGATACGGAAACACCATATATTTT	CASSPIAGGYGNTIYF	TRBV7-8	TRBJ1-3	NA	NA
TGCGCCAGCAGCTTCAGGGAGGCCTTAAATGAGCAGTTCTTC	CASSFREALNEQFF	TRBV5-1	TRBJ2-1	few	NA
TGTGCCAGCAGTCACTCACAGGGAAATGAAGCTTTCTTT	CASSHSQGNEAFF	TRBV6-2/TRBV6-3	TRBJ1-1	NA	NA
TGTGCCAGCGAGGGGTTTCGGGCCCTCCACTTT	CASEGFRALHF	TRBV6-2/TRBV6-3	TRBJ1-6	NA	NA
TGCAGTGCTAGACACCAGGAAAATGAGCAGTTCTTC	CSARHQENEQFF	TRBV20-1	TRBJ2-1	many	NA
TGCGTCAGCAGCCTGGACAGAGTTTCCACAGATACGCAGTATTTT	CVSSLDRVSTDTQYF	TRBV5-1	TRBJ2-3	NA	NA
TGTGCCAGCAGCATAGTGGGACCTGAAAATAATTCACCCCTCCACTTT	CASSIVGPENNSPLHF	TRBV5-5	TRBJ1-6	many	NA
TGCAGTGCTAGAGATTCCACCTCCTACGAGCAGTACTTC	CSARDSTSYEQYF	TRBV20-1	TRBJ2-7	few	NA
TGTGCCAGCAGCTTGGCTGTAGGGGATTGGTGGGACACTGAAGCTTTCTTT	CASSLAVGDWWDTEAFF	TRBV5-5	TRBJ1-1	NA	NA
TGTGCCAGCAGGACACTATTGAACACTGAAGCTTTCTTT	CASRTLLNTEAFF	TRBV12-3/TRBV12-4	TRBJ1-1	many	NA
TGTGCCAGCAGTTTATACCCCTACGAGCAGTACTTC	CASSLYPYEQYF	TRBV28	TRBJ2-7	many	NA
TGCAGTGCTGTAGGAGGCGGGACTAGAATGTCGAATGAGCAGTTCTTC	CSAVGGGTRMSNEQFF	TRBV20-1	TRBJ2-1	many	TRBD2
TGTGCCTGGAGTCACCCCGGGACAGGGGGCTATGTCGGGGAGCTGTTTTTT	CAWSHPGTGGYVGELFF	TRBV30	TRBJ2-2	few	TRBD1
TGTGCCAGCAGCACAGGGGTGGCGGGGCAGCCCCAGCATTTT	CASSTGVAGQPQHF	TRBV27	TRBJ1-5	few	TRBD1
TGCAGTGCTAGAGATTTTGGCGGGGGGGACGTTGGTACGCAGTATTTT	CSARDFGGGDVGTQYF	TRBV20-1	TRBJ2-3	many	TRBD2
TGTGCCAGCACCTCGACAGGGAACTATGGCTACACCTTC	CASTSTGNYGYTF	TRBV6-2/TRBV6-3	TRBJ1-2	many	TRBD1
TGTGCCAGCAGTTACGGTGCGGCCTCCTACGAGCAGTACTTC	CASSYGAASYEQYF	TRBV6-2/TRBV6-3	TRBJ2-7	few	NA
TGCGCCAGCAGCTTGCTAGCGGGGGCCTCCGGTGAGCAGTTCTTC	CASSLLAGASGEQFF	TRBV5-1	TRBJ2-1	many	TRBD2
TGTGCCACCAGTGACAGGTCCCACAATGAGCAGTTCTTC	CATSDRSHNEQFF	TRBV24-1	TRBJ2-1	NA	NA
TGTGCCATCAGTGACCGCGTTGGGGATAGCAATCAGCCCCAGCATTTT	CAISDRVGDSNQPQHF	TRBV10-3	TRBJ1-5	many	NA
TGTGCCAGCAGCTTAGGGGCAGGGGGCATCTCGCGGAGCAATCAGCCCCAGCATTTT	CASSLGAGGISRSNQPQHF	TRBV7-8	TRBJ1-5	few	TRBD1
TGTGCCAGCAGCCCACAGAGCAGCACAGATACGCAGTATTTT	CASSPQSSTDTQYF	TRBV12-3/TRBV12-4	TRBJ2-3	few	NA
TGTGCCAGCAGTTTAACTTCAACGGAAGGCTACACCTTC	CASSLTSTEGYTF	TRBV6-5	TRBJ1-2	NA	NA
TGTGCCAGCACTAATCAAGAGGGGGCTTGGTATGGCTACACCTTC	CASTNQEGAWYGYTF	TRBV3-1	TRBJ1-2	many	TRBD1
TGTGCCAGCAGCCCCTTGTCCGCGTATGGCTACACCTTC	CASSPLSAYGYTF	TRBV11-2	TRBJ1-2	many	NA
TGTGCCATCAGTGAGTCAATAGAAGGGATAACTGAAGCTTTCTTT	CAISESIEGITEAFF	TRBV10-3	TRBJ1-1	many	NA
TGTGCCAGCAGCTCTATGTCCGGTGCCGGGGAGCTGTTTTTT	CASSSMSGAGELFF	TRBV7-9	TRBJ2-2	NA	NA
TGTGCCAGCAGTTCAACGGGACTCAGCAATACGCAGTATTTT	CASSSTGLSNTQYF	TRBV12-3/TRBV12-4	TRBJ2-3	NA	NA
TGTGCCAGCAGCTTAGGGACCCCCTCGGGGGAGACCCAGTACTTC	CASSLGTPSGETQYF	TRBV7-9	TRBJ2-5	NA	NA